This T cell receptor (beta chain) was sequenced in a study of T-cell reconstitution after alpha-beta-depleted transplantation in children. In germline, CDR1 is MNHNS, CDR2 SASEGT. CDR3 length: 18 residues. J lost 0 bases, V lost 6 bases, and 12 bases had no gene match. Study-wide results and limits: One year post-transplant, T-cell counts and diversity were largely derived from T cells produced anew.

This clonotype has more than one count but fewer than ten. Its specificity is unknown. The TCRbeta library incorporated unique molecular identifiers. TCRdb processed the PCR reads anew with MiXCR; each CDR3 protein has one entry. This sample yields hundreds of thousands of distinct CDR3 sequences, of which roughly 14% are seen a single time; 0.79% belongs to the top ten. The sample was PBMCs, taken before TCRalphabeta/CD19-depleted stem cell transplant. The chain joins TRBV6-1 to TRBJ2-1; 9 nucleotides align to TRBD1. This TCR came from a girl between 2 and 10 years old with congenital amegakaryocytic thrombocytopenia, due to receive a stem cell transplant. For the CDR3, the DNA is TGTGCCAGCAGGTCCGGGACAGGGTCCTACAGCTCCTACAATGAGCAGTTCTTC. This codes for CASRSGTGSYSSYNEQFF.